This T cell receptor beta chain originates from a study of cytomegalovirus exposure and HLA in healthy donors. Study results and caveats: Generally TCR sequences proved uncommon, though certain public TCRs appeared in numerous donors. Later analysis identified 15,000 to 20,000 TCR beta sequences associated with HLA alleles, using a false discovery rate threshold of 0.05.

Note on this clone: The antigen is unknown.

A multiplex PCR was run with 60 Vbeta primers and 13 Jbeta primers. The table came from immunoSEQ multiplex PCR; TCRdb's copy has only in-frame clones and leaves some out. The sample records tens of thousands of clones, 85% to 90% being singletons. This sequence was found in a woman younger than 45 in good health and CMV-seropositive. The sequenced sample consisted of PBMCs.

The CDR3 coding sequence is TGTGCCAGCAGATTCACCGGGACAGGGGGATACGAGCAGTACTTC. Its translation is CASRFTGTGGYEQYF. The chain couples TRBV27 to TRBJ2-7; 11 bases line up with TRBD1. Trimming at V came to 6 bases and at J to 4 bases, leaving 8 bases not matched to a gene. The V gene's germline CDR1 is MNHEY and CDR2 SMNVEV (reference sequence). This CDR3 is 15 amino acids long.